This TCR beta chain was recovered during a study of blood T cell repertoires in COVID-19. CDR1 and CDR2 from the germline V gene are WSHSY and SAAADI. J gave up 8 bases and V 7 bases, and 10 bases lay outside the gene matches. The CDR3 sequence is 14 residues long. Authors' methods: Quantification of nucleated cells was approximated via reference gene primer amplification. Here immunoSEQ multiplex PCR was the method, and the copy in TCRdb shows in-frame clones only, minus some. V and J calls and clone size are given by that table; D and trimming were obtained from the DNA. The sample shows about 300,000 clones, about nine tenths of them seen only once. The age range of participants was 18 to 89 years, with residence in around 22 US areas. Cohort allocation depended upon clinical history that participants reported. This clone was counted once.

The sequence derives from a man aged 30 to 39 who had recovered from COVID-19. Sequencing used PBMCs or T cells enriched from blood (not recorded which). The genes are TRBV10-2 and TRBJ2-1; 8 bases agree with TRBD2. CDR3 sequence: CASIDGGAQDEQFF. CDR3 nucleotide sequence: TGCGCCAGCATTGACGGGGGGGCCCAGGATGAGCAGTTCTTC.